This entry lists 28 T cell receptor beta chains sequenced from one sample in a study of blood T cell repertoires in COVID-19. Profiled with immunoSEQ multiplex PCR; TCRdb holds only in-frame clones, not every one. The table shows roughly 310,000 clones, with roughly 90% occurring only once. Sequencing input: PBMCs or T cells enriched from blood (not recorded which). These receptors came from a man in his sixties who had recovered from COVID-19.

The V call is TRBV5-1, the J call TRBJ2-1, with 9 bases matching TRBD2. The length of the CDR3 is 14 residues. Germline V gene lookup returns CDR1 SGHRS and CDR2 YFSETQ. V was pared by 5 bases and J by 8 bases, with 8 bases of the junction left unmatched. The CDR3 protein is CASSWREGLDEQFF. CDR3 bases: TGCGCCAGCAGTTGGCGGGAGGGCCTCGATGAGCAGTTCTTC.

This sequence joins TRBV5-4 and TRBJ2-6; tentative D call: TRBD2 (5 bases). This CDR3 comprises 17 residues. Germline V CDR1 and CDR2: SGHNT, YYREEE (reference sequence). The V end was cut by 0 bases, the J end by 1 base, with 11 bases between. The chain's CDR3 is CASSLAWSGSGANVLTF. For the CDR3, the DNA is TGTGCCAGCAGCTTGGCTTGGTCGGGGTCTGGGGCCAACGTCCTGACTTTC.

This chain uses TRBV2 with TRBJ2-3; D possibly corresponds to TRBD2 (6 bases). CDR1 is SNHLY, CDR2 FYNNEI, per germline. Trimming removed 4 bases at V and 6 bases at J, with 14 bases between. The CDR3 totals 14 residues. In DNA, the CDR3 is TGTGCCAGCAGTGCGGCACTAGCTTTGGATACGCAGTATTTT. Translated: CASSAALALDTQYF.

The rearrangement joins TRBV30 to TRBJ1-4; TRBD1 matches at 9 bases. The CDR3 spans 14 residues. With V trimmed by 4 bases and J by 3 bases, 3 bases remained unmatched. Germline-derived CDR1 and CDR2 are GTSNPN and SVGIG (reference sequence). CDR3 residues: CAWNRGLSNEKLFF. The CDR3 region has the DNA TGTGCCTGGAACAGGGGGCTATCTAATGAAAAACTGTTTTTT. Using reference TRBV30 and TRBJ1-4 for the parts outside the CDR3, the full variable domain is SQTIHQWPATLVQPVGSPLSLECTVEGTSNPNLYWYRQAAGRGLQLLFYSVGIGQISSEVPQNLSASRPQDRQFILSSKKLLLSDSGFYLCAWNRGLSNEKLFFGSGTQLSVL.

The CDR3: CASSLHSNEQFF. The DNA of the CDR3 is TGTGCCAGCAGCTTACATAGCAATGAGCAGTTCTTC. The genes are TRBV7-9 and TRBJ2-1; D is uncertain. This CDR3 contains 12 residues. Germline V gene data show CDR1 as SEHNR and CDR2 as FQNEAQ (reference sequence). V was clipped by 2 bases and J by 6 bases, with 5 bases between them.

This rearrangement joins TRBV6-1 to TRBJ1-3; D ambiguous. The V end lost 3 bases, the J end lost 0 bases, and 9 bases lay between the germline ends. The length of the CDR3 is 15 residues. Per germline, CDR1 MNHNS and CDR2 SASEGT. The CDR3 DNA reads as TGTGCCAGCAGTGATTTGACTAACTCTGGAAACACCATATATTTT. Translated: CASSDLTNSGNTIYF.

The rearrangement links TRBV19 to TRBJ2-2; 12 bases line up with TRBD1. The germline V gene has CDR1 LNHDA and CDR2 SQIVND (reference sequence). This CDR3 contains 17 residues. With V trimmed by 5 bases and J by 4 bases, 8 bases remained unmatched. The CDR3 loop reads CASSRTGGQGATGELFF. The CDR3 DNA reads as TGTGCCAGTAGTCGAACTGGGGGACAGGGGGCCACCGGGGAGCTGTTTTTT.

The J gene is TRBJ1-1, the V gene TRBV13; D unclear. Germline V lookup: CDR1 PRHDT, CDR2 FYEKMQ (reference sequence). The length of the CDR3 is 11 residues. V gave up 5 bases and J gave up 11 bases, with 12 bases separating them. CDR3 nucleotides: TGTGCCAGCAGCCCCGGCGGAGGGGCTTTCTTT. Its translation: CASSPGGGAFF.

The CDR3 nucleotides read TGCAGCGCCCTAATGTCTGGGGCCAACGTCCTGACTTTC. Residues: CSALMSGANVLTF. The V call is TRBV29-1, the J call TRBJ2-6; D gene unclear. Trimming removed 7 bases from V and 1 base from J, with 8 bases in between. Germline-derived CDR1 and CDR2 are SQVTM and ANQGSEA. The CDR3 contains 13 residues.

Written as DNA, the CDR3 is TGTGCCAGCAGCCTGGGGGCAGGGGGCTATGGCTACACCTTC. Protein product: CASSLGAGGYGYTF. J is TRBJ1-2 and V is TRBV28; TRBD1 agrees at 7 bases. This CDR3 has 14 residues. Germline CDR1 and CDR2: MDHEN and SYDVKM. Trimming took 6 bases from V and 4 from J; bases not matched to a gene: 8.

The gene calls are TRBV11-3 and TRBJ1-1; TRBD1 might be the D (6 bases). CDR3 length equals 13 residues. The V end lost 5 bases, the J end lost 9 bases, and 16 bases lay between the germline ends. In germline, CDR1 is SGHNT, CDR2 YENEEA. CDR3 residues: CASSVNRVEKAFF. CDR3 DNA: TGTGCCAGCAGCGTAAACAGGGTGGAGAAAGCTTTCTTT.

This clone was picked up a small number of times. The chain employs TRBV20-1 and TRBJ1-4; perhaps TRBD1 as D (6 bases). The CDR3 is made up of 13 amino acids. Looked up from germline, CDR1 is DFQATT and CDR2 is SNEGSKA (reference sequence). Deletions cut 3 bases from V and 4 bases from J, with 9 bases between. As DNA, the CDR3 is TGCAGTGCTAGTAGCAGGGGTAATGAAAAACTGTTTTTT. This codes for CSASSRGNEKLFF.

The V call is TRBV3-1 (or the pseudogene TRBV3-2), the J call TRBJ1-5; no clear D gene. The CDR3 covers 13 residues. The germline CDR1 and CDR2 sequences are LGHDT and YNNKEL (reference sequence). V lost 0 bases and J lost 5, with 5 bases in between. The CDR3 is CASSQDPYQPQHF. In DNA, the CDR3 is TGTGCCAGCAGCCAAGACCCCTATCAGCCCCAGCATTTT.

The chain couples TRBV9 to TRBJ1-1; D remains ambiguous. The V gene's germline CDR1 is SGDLS and CDR2 YYNGEE. The V end was cut by 0 bases, the J end by 5 bases, with 20 bases between. The CDR3 sequence is 17 residues long. The CDR3 here is CASSVEGFPWGATEAFF. Here the CDR3 DNA reads TGTGCCAGCAGCGTAGAGGGATTCCCCTGGGGAGCAACTGAAGCTTTCTTT.

The chain employs TRBV7-9 and TRBJ1-2; TRBD1 is a possible D gene (6 bases). The ends were cut back, 5 bases at V and 8 bases at J, with 12 bases in the middle. This CDR3 comprises 12 residues. In germline, CDR1 is SEHNR, CDR2 FQNEAQ (reference sequence). This CDR3 reads CASSNRQGGYTF. The DNA for the CDR3 is TGTGCCAGCAGCAATCGGCAGGGGGGCTACACCTTC.

The chain uses TRBV19 and TRBJ1-1, with D possibly being TRBD1 (6 bases). Germline CDR1 reads LNHDA; CDR2 reads SQIVND (reference sequence). Trimming removed 5 bases from V and 0 bases from J, with 16 bases in between. The CDR3 runs to 16 residues. CDR3 sequence: CASSGSMDSLNTEAFF. CDR3 bases: TGTGCCAGTAGTGGGAGCATGGACAGCCTGAACACTGAAGCTTTCTTT. The full variable domain, rest sourced from reference TRBV19 and TRBJ1-1, is DGGITQSPKYLFRKEGQNVTLSCEQNLNHDAMYWYRQDPGQGLRLIYYSQIVNDFQKGDIAEGYSVSREKKESFPLTVTSAQKNPTAFYLCASSGSMDSLNTEAFFGQGTRLTVV.

This clone appeared a single time. One base away lies a much larger clone, so this may be a sequencing read error. This sample also contains other DNA sequences that code for the same CDR3. V gene TRBV5-5 combines with J gene TRBJ1-2, with D maybe TRBD1 (6 bases). The CDR3 consists of 15 residues. Germline V gives CDR1 SGHKS, CDR2 YYEKEE (reference sequence). The DNA for the CDR3 is TGTGCTAGCAGCCCGGCCCGGGACACCCTCTGGGGCTACACCTTC. Amino acid sequence: CASSPARDTLWGYTF.

The chain uses TRBV6-2 or TRBV6-3 and TRBJ2-1, with 7 bases aligning to TRBD2. The CDR3 sequence is 17 residues long. With 0 bases clipped from V and 0 bases from J, the junction kept 5 bases outside the gene matches. Germline CDR1 reads MNHEY; CDR2 reads SVGEGT. CDR3 residues: CASSYSLAGSSYNEQFF. Written as DNA, the CDR3 is TGTGCCAGCAGTTACTCCTTAGCGGGTAGCTCCTACAATGAGCAGTTCTTC.

This rearrangement joins TRBV19 to TRBJ2-1, with TRBD1 identical over 8 bases. This CDR3 region has 15 residues. The germline CDR1 and CDR2 sequences are LNHDA and SQIVND (reference sequence). V trimming: 6 bases; J trimming: 7 bases; junction bases outside the gene matches: 11. CDR3 coding DNA: TGTGCCAGTAGCAGGGTGCCAGGGGGCGGGAATGAGCAGTTCTTC. Translated, it gives CASSRVPGGGNEQFF.

The chain links TRBV6-5 to TRBJ1-1; D unclear. Germline lookup yields CDR1 MNHEY and CDR2 SVGAGI. This CDR3 spans 13 amino acids. Trimming removed 5 bases from V and 0 bases from J, with 7 bases in between. The CDR3 region is CASSRLLNTEAFF. The CDR3 bases are TGTGCCAGCAGTAGACTACTGAACACTGAAGCTTTCTTT.

This clone was seen only once. The CDR3: CASSSPFRGSGNTIYF. Written as DNA, the CDR3 is TGTGCCAGCAGTTCCCCGTTCCGGGGATCTGGAAACACCATATATTTT. The V and J genes are TRBV6-5 and TRBJ1-3; D is uncertain. Germline V lookup: CDR1 MNHEY, CDR2 SVGAGI. This CDR3 is built from 16 residues. The germline V and J ends were trimmed by 4 bases and 1 base, with 14 bases remaining between them.

The V call is TRBV7-8, the J call TRBJ1-5; TRBD1 is a possible D gene (5 bases). V was clipped by 1 base and J by 4 bases, with 11 bases between them. The CDR3 is made up of 15 amino acids. Germline CDR1 is SGHVS and CDR2 is FQNEAQ. In DNA, the CDR3 is TGTGCCAGCAGCTTAGTCTCAGGGCGTAATCAGCCCCAGCATTTT. Its protein product is CASSLVSGRNQPQHF.

This chain uses TRBV6-2 or TRBV6-3 with TRBJ2-7; D perhaps matches TRBD2 (7 bases). Looked up from germline, CDR1 is MNHEY and CDR2 is SVGEGT. Trimming shortened V by 5 bases and J by 7 bases, and 18 bases separated the two germline ends. This CDR3 has 14 residues. CDR3 loop: CASSPVRGRREQYF. The CDR3 DNA reads TGTGCCAGCAGTCCGGTGCGGGGGCGGCGGGAGCAGTACTTC.

The chain links TRBV3-1 (or the pseudogene TRBV3-2) to TRBJ1-2, with D maybe TRBD1 (5 bases). Germline V lookup: CDR1 LGHDT, CDR2 YNNKEL (reference sequence). Trimming took off 4 bases at V and 5 bases at J, with 14 bases between the two ends. This CDR3 has 14 amino acids. In DNA, the CDR3 is TGTGCCAGCAGCCCCTACAAACGGGGGTATGGCTACACCTTC. It encodes CASSPYKRGYGYTF.

The V call is TRBV21-1, the J call TRBJ1-5. TRBV21-1 is a pseudogene locus. The CDR3 is made up of 14 amino acids. CDR3 sequence: CASSSGKRNQPQHF. For the CDR3, the DNA is TGTGCCAGCAGCAGCGGGAAGAGGAATCAGCCCCAGCATTTT.

The chain recombines TRBV2 with TRBJ1-1, with D tentatively TRBD1 (5 bases). V was cut by 3 bases and J by 1 base, with 12 bases left in between. Germline CDR1 reads SNHLY; CDR2 reads FYNNEI. The CDR3 has 15 residues. CDR3 in amino acids: CASSDLGRGNTEAFF. CDR3 bases: TGTGCCAGCAGTGATTTGGGAAGGGGGAACACTGAAGCTTTCTTT.

This sequence joins TRBV9 and TRBJ2-5, with TRBD1 matching over 7 bases. The CDR3 runs to 15 residues. CDR1 and CDR2 (germline): SGDLS, YYNGEE. Trimming at V came to 4 bases and at J to 5 bases, leaving 11 bases not matched to a gene. The CDR3 region has the DNA TGTGCCAGCAGCACCGGGACAGAAAGAAGGGAGACCCAGTACTTC. The encoded protein is CASSTGTERRETQYF. The full variable domain, its missing parts supplied by reference TRBV9 and TRBJ2-5, is DSGVTQTPKHLITATGQRVTLRCSPRSGDLSVYWYQQSLDQGLQFLIQYYNGEERAKGNILERFSAQQFPDLHSELNLSSLELGDSALYFCASSTGTERRETQYFGPGTRLLVL.

The chain combines TRBV4-1 with TRBJ2-1; no firm D call. Deletions cut 2 bases from V and 0 bases from J, with 5 bases between. The CDR3 contains 14 residues. Germline V gene lookup returns CDR1 MGHRA and CDR2 YSYEKL. CDR3 in amino acids: CASSQSSSYNEQFF. Here the CDR3 DNA reads TGCGCCAGCAGCCAATCTAGCTCCTACAATGAGCAGTTCTTC.